The 9 T cell receptor beta chains listed next were all sequenced from one sample in a study of beta chain features in type 1 diabetes. What was sequenced were expressed TCRB transcripts, since all of the isolated RNA had been reverse transcribed. The method was immunoSEQ multiplex PCR; TCRdb's version includes in-frame clones alone and lacks a portion of them. Among 15,000 or so clones listed, roughly two fifths were seen once. Material for sequencing was stem cell memory CD4+ T cells from blood. All receptors derive from a woman between 35 and 50 years old in good health.

The chain couples TRBV5-1 to TRBJ1-3; D not certain. V was shortened by 1 base and J by 2 bases, with 7 bases between the two germline ends. This CDR3 is built from 14 residues. The V gene's germline CDR1 is SGHRS and CDR2 YFSETQ. The CDR3 coding sequence is TGCGCCAGCAGCTTGCAGGAAACTGGAAACACCATATATTTT. Amino acids: CASSLQETGNTIYF.

The chain couples TRBV11-2 to TRBJ2-7, with 7 bases fitting TRBD1. The CDR3 covers 13 residues. Trimming cost V 2 bases and J 6 bases; bases outside gene matches: 4. CDR1 is SGHAT and CDR2 is FQNNGV in the germline V gene. CDR3 residues: CASSLFAGGEQYF. CDR3 coding DNA: TGTGCCAGCAGCTTATTCGCAGGGGGCGAGCAGTACTTC.

The chain carries TRBV11-2 and TRBJ1-2; maybe TRBD1 (6 bases). The ends were cut back, 5 bases at V and 5 bases at J, with 12 bases in the middle. In germline, CDR1 is SGHAT, CDR2 FQNNGV. This CDR3 is built from 13 residues. CDR3 in DNA: TGTGCCAGCAGCCTACAGGGCCAATATGGCTACACCTTC. Its protein product is CASSLQGQYGYTF.

The chain links TRBV6-5 to TRBJ1-1; weak D call: TRBD1 (6 bases). Germline loops: CDR1 MNHEY, CDR2 SVGAGI. The germline V and J ends were trimmed by 5 bases and 2 bases, with 9 bases remaining between them. The CDR3 runs to 13 residues. The CDR3 coding sequence is TGTGCCAGCAGTGAACAGGGTAACACTGAAGCTTTCTTT. This encodes CASSEQGNTEAFF.

V usage is TRBV5-6 and J usage is TRBJ2-7; D is undetermined. The V and J ends lost 4 bases and 0 bases respectively, with 11 bases between them. The CDR3 runs 14 residues. Germline assignment: CDR1 SGHDT and CDR2 YYEEEE. The CDR3 loop is CASSPRSLSYEQYF. The CDR3 DNA reads as TGTGCCAGCAGCCCGCGGTCCCTCTCCTACGAGCAGTACTTC. Full variable domain (outside the CDR3, taken from reference TRBV5-6 and TRBJ2-7): DAGVTQSPTHLIKTRGQQVTLRCSPKSGHDTVSWYQQALGQGPQFIFQYYEEEERQRGNFPDRFSGHQFPNYSSELNVNALLLGDSALYLCASSPRSLSYEQYFGPGTRLTVT.

The V call is TRBV29-1, the J call TRBJ2-7; TRBD2 matches 8 bases. The J segment lost 2 bases and the V segment lost 7 bases, leaving 4 bases of the junction unmatched. The CDR3 consists of 12 residues. Germline V gene lookup returns CDR1 SQVTM and CDR2 ANQGSEA. The CDR3 coding sequence is TGCAGCGCCCTGCGGGGGGCCTACGAGCAGTACTTC. Translating gives CSALRGAYEQYF.

This rearrangement joins TRBV2 to TRBJ2-5; 8 nucleotides agree with TRBD2. The CDR3 covers 15 residues. Germline V gives CDR1 SNHLY, CDR2 FYNNEI. V lost 6 bases and J lost 0; bases outside the gene matches: 6. CDR3 protein: CASRTLAGNQETQYF. The DNA of the CDR3 is TGTGCCAGCAGAACTCTAGCGGGCAACCAAGAGACCCAGTACTTC.

This chain uses TRBV4-2 with TRBJ2-3; 14 nucleotides agree with TRBD2. This CDR3 comprises 16 residues. V was clipped by 8 bases and J by 2 bases; unmatched bases: 6. Germline-derived CDR1 and CDR2 are LGHNA and YNFKEQ. DNA for the CDR3: TGTGCCAGCTCCGGGACTAGCGGGGGAAACACAGATACGCAGTATTTT. Amino acids: CASSGTSGGNTDTQYF.

The V call is TRBV11-2, the J call TRBJ2-3; D uncertain. This CDR3 region has 15 residues. With 0 bases removed from V and 1 base from J, the gap between germline ends came to 8 bases. From germline, CDR1 is SGHAT and CDR2 FQNNGV. CDR3 in amino acids: CASSLDPFGTDTQYF. The CDR3 DNA follows: TGTGCCAGCAGCTTAGATCCGTTTGGCACAGATACGCAGTATTTT.